This T cell receptor (beta chain) was obtained from a study of blood T cell repertoires in COVID-19. Study overall: Both acute and convalescent COVID-19 samples were obtained from the United States, Italy and Spain. Nucleic acid was either cDNA or gDNA, and it came from T cells, B-cell-depleted T cells, or PBMCs.

Per the germline V gene, CDR1 is SGHAT and CDR2 is FQNNGV. The CDR3 is made up of 15 amino acids. Germline trimming cut 4 bases from V and 6 bases from J; bases unmatched to any gene: 8. What the recovered Cohort 3 donors had was two negative PCRs, clearance, or symptom resolution. The authors' processing: Estimates of nucleated cell counts were drawn from the amplification of reference gene primers. The repertoire was sequenced with immunoSEQ multiplex PCR; TCRdb's copy has only in-frame clones and lacks some. The V and J calls and clone size come from that table; D and trimming were worked out from the DNA. Found here are 150,000 to 200,000 clones, 70% to 85% of them singletons; the top ten hold roughly 12%.

The sequenced material came from PBMCs or T cells enriched from blood (not recorded which). The chain joins TRBV11-2 to TRBJ1-2; 10 bases are a match to TRBD1. This sequence originates from a man aged 50 to 60 who had recovered from COVID-19. CDR3 sequence reads: CASSSTSDRGDGYTF. The CDR3 DNA follows: TGTGCCAGCAGCTCCACTTCGGACAGGGGGGATGGCTACACCTTC. The whole variable domain, remainder taken from reference TRBV11-2 and TRBJ1-2, is EAGVAQSPRYKIIEKRQSVAFWCNPISGHATLYWYQQILGQGPKLLIQFQNNGVVDDSQLPKDRFSAERLKGVDSTLKIQPAKLEDSAVYLCASSSTSDRGDGYTFGSGTRLTVV.